This T cell receptor beta chain was identified during a study of regulatory T cells in long-lasting Graves disease listed by TCRdb under 2021. Describing the broader study: Antithyroid drugs had been taken for less than 3 months by newly diagnosed Graves' disease patients. Patients with persistent Graves' disease were compared with patients with newly diagnosed Graves' disease using TCR sequencing and RNA sequencing of peripheral blood. The study was conducted in China and was registered as a clinical trial. A total of about 33 samples underwent TCR sequencing, from some 13 patients with persistent Graves' disease and some 20 patients with newly diagnosed Graves' disease.

What this sample's time point label stands for: newly diagnosed GD, antithyroid drugs for less than 3 months. For both TCR sequencing and RNA sequencing, RNA was extracted from PBMCs using TRIzol. Graves' disease was diagnosed according to American Thyroid Association guidelines. Patients were recruited from an endocrinology department in Xi'an, China. From each patient, nine milliliters of peripheral blood was collected into an EDTA anticoagulant tube. PBMCs were isolated by Ficoll Paque Plus density gradient separation without further T cell sorting. An Agilent 2100 Bioanalyzer and agarose gel were used to assess RNA quality, and a NanoDrop 2000 was used to measure RNA concentration. The CDR3 starts with the cysteine, ends with the phenylalanine, and has 11 residues. Of the read, only the CDR3 DNA is kept; its 33 bases are in frame from base 1. CDR1 KGHDR and CDR2 SFDVKD were looked up in the germline V gene. V and J are truncated by 6 bases and 5 bases respectively, leaving an intervening sequence of 3 bases.

Here is what the overall study found, with its caveats: Compared with newly diagnosed patients, persistent Graves' disease patients had lower TCR Shannon entropy and fewer highly expanded clones, which suggests clonal expansion. More public clonotypes were shared among persistent patients (approximately 3,000) than among newly diagnosed patients (roughly 1,000). The authors acknowledged the small sample size as a limitation that may reduce accuracy. TRBV28, TRBJ1-2 and TRBJ2-5 were preferentially used in persistent disease, while TRBV20-1 and TRBJ2-1 were favored in newly diagnosed disease. Sequencing and analysis were limited to the TCR beta chain. Because the primary lesion, thyroid tissue, could not be accessed, the study looked at peripheral blood alone.

The library relied on multiplex PCR. This sample was sequenced with an Illumina HiSeq 4000. To build TCR beta libraries, CDR3 regions were amplified by Arm-PCR using iRepertoire HTBI primers. Before sequencing, the PCR products underwent gel purification. As for how the authors treated the data: Gene usage analysis of CDR3 amino acid clonotypes used the approximately 62 TRBV and approximately 13 TRBJ segments found across samples. Filtered high-quality paired reads were merged into contigs using COPE and FqMerger. BLAST was used to align contigs to IMGT TRBV, TRBD and TRBJ reference genes, with CDR3 defined following IMGT. Clonotypes above 0.1% frequency were classified as highly expanded clones. Shannon entropy served as the measure of repertoire diversity, while the Gini coefficient captured V-J evenness. Clonotypes shared by more than one individual were considered public. TCRdb's own reprocessing of the public reads used fastp at Q25 and MiXCR and kept productive beta chains. Here each entry gathers all rows of one CDR3 protein and keeps the most common genes and DNA. The authors' filters were not applied to this entry. Recorded for this sample are roughly 420,000 distinct CDR3 sequences; roughly 15% of them occurred a single time. Together, the top ten hold about 10% of the sample.

Points on this clonotype: Its antigen has not been determined. The sample holds no much larger clone one base away, and base qualities are not on file.

The same data also contributed to another study, on T cells in Graves' hyperthyroidism and ophthalmopathy. As that second paper reports: Stable Graves' hyperthyroidism was defined as no progression to ophthalmopathy during 18 months of follow-up. Hyperthyroidism patients were aged 18 to 65 years and newly diagnosed, with disease duration of less than 2 months. Exclusion was applied to patients with uncontrolled infections, other autoimmune diseases, pregnancy or lactation. Clinical symptoms, serum thyroxine and TRAb, thyroid ultrasound, and orbital computed tomography formed the basis for the diagnoses. A first-round RT-PCR of the TCR CDR3 used the HTBI primer set with the Qiagen OneStep RT-PCR kit. Most expanded thyroid clonotypes (frequency above 0.001) were also found in blood, which suggests that blood repertoires may mirror thyroid immune responses. A model built on a 13 V-J signature distinguished ophthalmopathy from stable hyperthyroidism, reaching 85% to 90% sensitivity and under 84% specificity in cross-validation and 80%/75% in testing. In validation, the model predicted progression to ophthalmopathy a median of roughly six months before onset, with over 60% sensitivity and about 72% specificity. To identify distinguishing TCR V-J signatures, a discovery cohort of some 100 patients was used, comprising 43 with Graves' ophthalmopathy and 57 with stable Graves' hyperthyroidism. Prospective prediction of ophthalmopathy was tested in an independent validation cohort of approximately 19 hyperthyroidism patients and approximately 17 patients who later progressed to ophthalmopathy. The roughly 91 discovery patients were randomly divided into training and test sets at a 7:3 ratio. In six Graves' hyperthyroidism patients, the study also compared T-cell repertoires from thyroid tissue with T-cell repertoires from blood. Following sampling, methimazole starting at 30 mg daily was given to hyperthyroidism patients, and high-dose intravenous methylprednisolone was given to ophthalmopathy patients. The libraries were constructed in a second round of multiplex PCR and then size-selected and purified. Paired-end sequencing of the libraries was performed with 100 bp reads on an Illumina HiSeq2000. SOAPnuke was used to process the raw data, with reads discarded if the reads contained adapters or uncalled bases, had a mean Phred below 15, or lacked an exact constant-primer or identifier match. COPE v1.2.5 was used to merge the high-quality paired reads, and each unique nucleotide sequence was defined as a clonotype. MiTCR v1.1 was used to align the clonotypes against IMGT TRBV, TRBD and TRBJ reference segments. The analysis included only V-J combinations with a frequency above 0.0001, which together covered more than 99% of the repertoires. The TCS score was defined as the ratio of F50 (clonal expansion) to E x V (chaos), calculated using BLOSUM62-based TCRdist between CDR3 peptides within each V-J. Welch's t-statistics and random forest reduced approximately 520 V-J features to roughly 13, which were used in a naive Bayes classifier (R e1071). No statistical method was used to set the sample size in advance, and investigators knew the group allocation. The paper reports TCR Vbeta CDR3 sequencing of about 140 peripheral blood samples: 43 ophthalmopathy, fewer than 85 hyperthyroidism and 17 progressor patients.

This clonotype was sampled from a woman between 25 and 40 years old with Graves disease. Donor details come from another sample of the same person, matched by shared clones. The sequences come from peripheral blood mononuclear cells (PBMCs), collected at new diagnosis, from a patient treated with antithyroid drugs. This sequence uses TRBV24-1 and TRBJ2-2, with the D gene not clear enough to name. The CDR3 region: CATSTTGELFF. At the DNA level, the sequence is TGTGCCACCAGTACAACCGGGGAGCTGTTTTTT.